This T cell receptor beta chain was documented in a study of blood T cell repertoires in COVID-19. Looking at the study overall: Samples taken during acute and convalescent COVID-19 were collected in the United States, Italy and Spain. T cells, B-cell-depleted T cells, or PBMCs supplied cDNA or gDNA.

In its sample, this clone was seen once. This CDR3 contains 15 residues. Germline lookup yields CDR1 KGHDR and CDR2 SFDVKD. Deletions cut 1 base from V and 5 bases from J, with 11 bases between. Original data processing: Reference gene primer amplification gave nucleated cell count estimates. Generated by immunoSEQ multiplex PCR, the TCRdb table keeps only in-frame clones and is missing some. V and J calls and clone size are those listed in that table; D and trimming were worked out from the DNA. The data contain over 65,000 clones, about 81% of them singletons. J is TRBJ2-1 and V is TRBV24-1, with D possibly matching TRBD2 (5 bases). The origin of this receptor is a human donor in a cohort sampled during active COVID-19. The sample was peripheral blood. DNA for the CDR3: TGTGCCACCAGTGATTTTGGCCTAGCCAACAATGAGCAGTTCTTC. Translation gives CATSDFGLANNEQFF.